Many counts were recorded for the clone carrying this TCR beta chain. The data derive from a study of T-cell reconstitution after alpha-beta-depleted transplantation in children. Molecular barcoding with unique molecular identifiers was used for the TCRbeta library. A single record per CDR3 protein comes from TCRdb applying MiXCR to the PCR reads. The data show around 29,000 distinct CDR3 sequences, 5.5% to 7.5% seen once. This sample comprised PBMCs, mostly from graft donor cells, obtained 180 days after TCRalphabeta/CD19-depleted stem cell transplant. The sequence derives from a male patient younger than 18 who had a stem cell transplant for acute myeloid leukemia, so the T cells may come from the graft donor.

CDR3 sequence (DNA): TGCGCCAGCAGCTTGAGAAGCGGGAGGGGGTCCTACAATGAGCAGTTCTTC. This gives the protein CASSLRSGRGSYNEQFF. V gene TRBV5-1 combines with J gene TRBJ2-1, with TRBD2 matching 10 bases. Germline CDR1 is SGHRS and CDR2 is YFSETQ. The J segment lost 1 base and the V segment lost 1 base, leaving 5 bases of the junction unmatched. The CDR3 totals 17 residues. The full variable domain, rest sourced from reference TRBV5-1 and TRBJ2-1, is KAGVTQTPRYLIKTRGQQVTLSCSPISGHRSVSWYQQTPGQGLQFLFEYFSETQRNKGNFPGRFSGRQFSNSRSEMNVSTLELGDSALYLCASSLRSGRGSYNEQFFGPGTRLTVL.